This TCR beta chain was observed in a study of blood T cell repertoires in COVID-19. Whole-study context: Some COVID-19 samples were acute and others convalescent; all came from the United States, Italy and Spain. Nucleic acid was either cDNA or gDNA, and it came from T cells, B-cell-depleted T cells, or PBMCs.

This clone occurred once. Profiling relied on immunoSEQ multiplex PCR, and the TCRdb table lists in-frame clones only, not all of them. Among just over 60,000 clones listed, roughly four fifths were seen once. The sequenced sample was peripheral blood. The clonotype comes from a man between 60 and 75 years old with acute or convalescent COVID-19.

Here the CDR3 reads CATSGQGNYGYTF. The CDR3 nucleotides read TGTGCCACCAGCGGACAGGGCAACTATGGCTACACCTTC. This chain uses TRBV24-1 with TRBJ1-2; 8 bases map to TRBD1. J was trimmed by 2 bases and V by 7 bases; bases with no gene match: 2. The CDR3 loop spans 13 amino acids. The V gene's germline CDR1 is KGHDR and CDR2 SFDVKD.